This T cell receptor (beta chain) is from a study of PD-1 blockade in classical Hodgkin lymphoma. Overall study findings and caveats: By C4D1, diversity of CD4+ TCRs had risen significantly, whereas that of CD8+ TCRs had not.

Time point denoted: cycle 4 day 1 (C4D1), after more than five weeks of nivolumab. Each of the patients experienced relapse following autologous stem cell transplantation, and their brentuximab vedotin exposure differed. The data were produced by immunoSEQ multiplex PCR, yet TCRdb's version contains in-frame clones alone and is incomplete. The sample yields almost 95,000 clones, about 83% seen once. This clone was seen at least ten times. Its antigen remains unidentified. Specimen: peripheral blood mononuclear cells (PBMCs), collected before the fourth cycle of nivolumab. This clonotype was obtained from a human donor with classical Hodgkin lymphoma.

The CDR3 is CASSPSTDTQYF. The CDR3 nucleotides are TGTGCCAGCAGCCCAAGCACAGATACGCAGTATTTT. The chain employs TRBV7-9 and TRBJ2-3; no firm D call. V was clipped by 5 bases and J by 0 bases, with 3 bases between them. Germline V gives CDR1 SEHNR, CDR2 FQNEAQ (reference sequence). This CDR3 comprises 12 residues.